Below are 23 T cell receptor beta chains sequenced from a single sample in a study of T cell responses to AZD1222 COVID-19 vaccine. Using immunoSEQ multiplex PCR, the repertoire was profiled, and TCRdb retains in-frame clones only, with some absent. The table includes more than 60,000 clones, 84% detected once. The source material was peripheral blood, sampled on day 0 of AZD1222 vaccination. These receptors were taken from an adult in good health.

This chain connects TRBV14 to TRBJ2-2; no firm D call. The CDR3 runs 17 residues. V lost 1 base and J 8 bases, leaving 20 bases between the germline ends. CDR1 and CDR2 (germline): SGHDN, FVKESK. The DNA of the CDR3 is TGTGCCAGCAGCCAAGGAAGTCTCGGCAGGAATAAAGGGGAGCTGTTTTTT. Its protein product is CASSQGSLGRNKGELFF.

The chain links TRBV29-1 to TRBJ2-1; maybe TRBD1 (6 bases). The CDR3 runs 14 residues. Trimming removed 6 bases at V and 0 bases at J, with 12 bases between. From germline, CDR1 is SQVTM and CDR2 ANQGSEA. The CDR3 spells CSVPRGNSYNEQFF. CDR3 DNA sequence: TGCAGCGTGCCGAGGGGGAACTCCTACAATGAGCAGTTCTTC.

The chain couples TRBV5-1 to TRBJ1-1; 9 nucleotides match TRBD1. Germline assignment: CDR1 SGHRS and CDR2 YFSETQ. CDR3 length: 16 amino acids. V gave up 1 base and J gave up 5 bases; unmatched junction bases: 9. The CDR3 loop reads CASSLSPDRGWTEAFF. The CDR3 DNA reads TGCGCCAGCAGCTTGAGCCCGGACAGGGGCTGGACTGAAGCTTTCTTT.

V is TRBV21-1 and J is TRBJ2-2; whether TRBD1, the table's D call, matches the DNA was not checked. TRBV21-1 is a pseudogene locus. The CDR3 length is 16 residues. DNA for the CDR3: TGTGCCAGCAGCAGACACAGGGGGCTGGGCACCGGGGAGCTGTTTTTT. Its translation is CASSRHRGLGTGELFF.

This clone was observed a few times. This sequence joins TRBV21-1 and TRBJ1-6. TRBV21-1 is reported as a pseudogene. This CDR3 has 14 amino acids. CDR3 sequence (DNA): TGTGCCAGCAGCAATACAAGAGTTAATTCACCCCTCCACTTT. Its protein is CASSNTRVNSPLHF.

V usage is TRBV18 and J usage is TRBJ2-7; D is perhaps TRBD1 or TRBD2 (6 bases each). Trimming removed 0 bases from V and 4 bases from J, with 13 bases in between. The CDR3 runs 15 residues. CDR1 and CDR2 from the germline V gene are KGHSH and LQKENI. The CDR3 nucleotides are TGTGCCAGCTCACCACCGGGGCGAGGGGGGTACGAGCAGTACTTC. Its translation is CASSPPGRGGYEQYF.

In its sample, this clone was seen once. The genes are TRBV12-5 and TRBJ2-2; 8 bases fit TRBD1. Germline V lookup: CDR1 LGHNT, CDR2 FRNRAP. There are 15 residues in the CDR3. After removal of 1 base from V and 6 bases from J, the junction contained 4 bases not matched to a gene. In DNA form, the CDR3 reads TGTGCTAGTGGTTTGGCAGGGGGCTTGCCCGGGGAGCTGTTTTTT. Amino acid sequence: CASGLAGGLPGELFF. Filled out from reference TRBV12-5 and TRBJ2-2, the complete variable domain reads DARVTQTPRHKVTEMGQEVTMRCQPILGHNTVFWYRQTMMQGLELLAYFRNRAPLDDSGMPKDRFSAEMPDATLATLKIQPSEPRDSAVYFCASGLAGGLPGELFFGEGSRLTVL.

The gene calls are TRBV6-5 and TRBJ2-5; D tentatively fits TRBD1 or TRBD2 (5 bases each). The CDR3 sequence is 13 residues long. V lost 10 bases, J lost 5 bases, and 17 bases lay in between. Germline-derived CDR1 and CDR2 are MNHEY and SVGAGI. The CDR3 reads CAIAQGVRETQYF. The DNA for the CDR3 is TGTGCCATCGCGCAGGGAGTACGGGAGACCCAGTACTTC.

This clone occurred once. The chain has TRBV28 and TRBJ1-2; a possible D gene is TRBD1 (5 bases). The CDR3 has 15 amino acids. The V and J ends lost 2 bases and 3 bases respectively, with 13 bases between them. The V gene's germline CDR1 is MDHEN and CDR2 SYDVKM. The CDR3 DNA reads TGTGCCAGCAGTTTACAGGGATTACTGGACTATGGCTACACCTTC. This codes for CASSLQGLLDYGYTF.

This clone occurred a few times. The J gene is TRBJ2-7, the V gene TRBV9, with 7 bases lining up with TRBD1. V gave up 2 bases and J gave up 3 bases; unmatched junction bases: 8. Germline CDR1 SGDLS, CDR2 YYNGEE. The CDR3 has 15 amino acids. CDR3 in DNA: TGTGCCAGCAGCGTGTCAGGGGGTTTAGTCTACGAGCAGTACTTC. Translating it yields CASSVSGGLVYEQYF.

This clone was counted between two and nine times. The CDR3 loop reads CASSQDPSGRPQHF. CDR3 nucleotides: TGCGCCAGCAGCCAAGATCCTTCGGGCCGGCCCCAGCATTTT. The genes are TRBV4-3 and TRBJ1-5; D call uncertain. CDR1 LGHNA and CDR2 YSLEER come from the germline V gene. This CDR3 has 14 residues. Trimming removed 0 bases at V and 9 bases at J, with 12 bases between.

This clone has more than one count but fewer than ten. The chain joins TRBV11-2 to TRBJ1-2, with a tentative D call TRBD1 (5 bases). Trimming pared 5 bases from V and 8 bases from J, leaving 18 bases between. Germline V gives CDR1 SGHAT, CDR2 FQNNGV. This CDR3 contains 14 residues. CDR3 protein: CASSMGGMGVGYTF. CDR3 sequence (DNA): TGTGCCAGCAGCATGGGAGGGATGGGGGTAGGCTACACCTTC.

The V and J genes are TRBV6-6 and TRBJ1-5; 7 bases line up with TRBD1. This CDR3 has 18 amino acids. Trimming at V came to 8 bases and at J to 2 bases, leaving 18 bases not matched to a gene. Looked up from germline, CDR1 is MNHNY and CDR2 is SVGAGI (reference sequence). The chain's CDR3 is CASGHSRDRERGNQPQHF. The CDR3 DNA is TGTGCCAGCGGTCATTCCCGGGACAGAGAAAGAGGCAATCAGCCCCAGCATTTT.

V and J are TRBV21-1 and TRBJ1-6; the D call of TRBD1 is as the table states it, not checked on the DNA. TRBV21-1 is a pseudogene locus. The CDR3 consists of 15 residues. CDR3 sequence (DNA): TGTGCCAGCAGCAAAAGTGAAAGGGGGCTTTCACCCCTCCACTTT. It translates to CASSKSERGLSPLHF.

The rearrangement joins TRBV3-1 (or the pseudogene TRBV3-2) to TRBJ1-2, with 8 bases fitting TRBD1. This CDR3 contains 13 residues. V was clipped by 4 bases and J by 6 bases; unmatched bases: 4. Germline V lookup: CDR1 LGHDT, CDR2 YNNKEL (reference sequence). For the CDR3, the DNA is TGTGCCAGCAGCCTCTCGACAGGGGATGGCTACACCTTC. Encoded protein: CASSLSTGDGYTF.

The chain uses TRBV9 and TRBJ2-3; D gene unclear. Germline V CDR1 and CDR2: SGDLS, YYNGEE. The CDR3 extends over 15 amino acids. Trimming shortened V by 3 bases and J by 2 bases, and 13 bases separated the two germline ends. The CDR3 sequence: CASSGYSHSTDTQYF. The CDR3, as DNA: TGTGCCAGCAGCGGCTACAGCCATTCCACAGATACGCAGTATTTT.

The V gene is TRBV28, the J gene TRBJ1-6; 8 nucleotides match TRBD1. With 5 bases clipped from V and 6 bases from J, the junction kept 12 bases outside the gene matches. The CDR3 has 17 amino acids. The germline V gene has CDR1 MDHEN and CDR2 SYDVKM. CDR3 loop: CASSIPTGADTNSPLHF. CDR3 bases: TGTGCCAGCAGTATCCCGACAGGGGCCGACACTAATTCACCCCTCCACTTT.

This chain links TRBV10-3 with TRBJ2-1; D unclear. The CDR3 totals 13 residues. Per the germline V gene, CDR1 is ENHRY and CDR2 is SYGVKD. V lost 3 bases and J 6 bases, leaving 9 bases between the germline ends. The CDR3, as DNA: TGTGCCATCAGTGACGGCGGATCCAATGAGCAGTTCTTC. Its translation: CAISDGGSNEQFF.

V and J are TRBV3-1 (or the pseudogene TRBV3-2) and TRBJ2-1; a possible D gene is TRBD2 (6 bases). Germline V CDR1 and CDR2: LGHDT, YNNKEL (reference sequence). Trimming removed 4 bases from V and 0 bases from J, with 10 bases in between. This CDR3 is built from 15 residues. The CDR3 bases are TGTGCCAGCAGCCTTAGCGGAAGCTCCTACAATGAGCAGTTCTTC. Amino acids: CASSLSGSSYNEQFF.

This chain joins TRBV13 and TRBJ2-2; the D is unclear. CDR1 is PRHDT, CDR2 FYEKMQ, per germline (reference sequence). V was trimmed by 2 bases and J by 6 bases, leaving 10 bases between them. The CDR3 runs 14 residues. CDR3 residues: CASSLSWVSGELFF. CDR3 coding DNA: TGTGCCAGCAGCTTATCGTGGGTTTCCGGGGAGCTGTTTTTT.

V and J are TRBV24-1 and TRBJ1-1; 7 bases map to TRBD1. The junction had 5 bases not matched to a gene; V was cut back by 3 bases and J by 2 bases. Germline V gives CDR1 KGHDR, CDR2 SFDVKD. This CDR3 region has 15 residues. The chain's CDR3 is CATSDAQGGNTEAFF. DNA for the CDR3: TGTGCCACCAGTGATGCCCAGGGGGGCAACACTGAAGCTTTCTTT.

This clone occurred once. The V gene is TRBV7-2, the J gene TRBJ1-1, with TRBD1 matching 9 bases. Unmatched junction bases numbered 7, after V lost 0 bases and J lost 5 bases. Germline CDR1 reads SGHTA; CDR2 reads FQGNSA. CDR3 length: 16 amino acids. CDR3 residues: CASSLAGTGYVTEAFF. The CDR3 nucleotides are TGTGCCAGCAGCTTAGCCGGGACAGGGTACGTAACTGAAGCTTTCTTT.

This clone was counted a single time. CDR3: CSARQGNEQFF. CDR3 nucleotide sequence: TGCAGTGCTCGACAGGGCAATGAGCAGTTCTTC. This chain joins TRBV20-1 and TRBJ2-1; 7 positions agree with TRBD1. Losses at the gene ends were 5 bases for V and 6 bases for J; bases not matched to a gene: 1. There are 11 residues in the CDR3. Germline assignment: CDR1 DFQATT and CDR2 SNEGSKA (reference sequence).